The 18 T cell receptor beta chains below were found in one sample sequenced in a study of shared clonotypes between healthy human individuals. Using immunoSEQ multiplex PCR, the repertoire was profiled, and TCRdb retains in-frame clones only, with some absent. In the table there are over a million clones, 75% of which are singletons. Sequencing input: memory CD4+ T cells sorted from blood. Subset defined: CD45RA-negative fraction. The receptor source for this set is a man between 18 and 29 years old in good health.

This chain joins TRBV5-1 and TRBJ1-2; D remains ambiguous. Trimming took off 0 bases at V and 1 base at J, with 4 bases between the two ends. The V gene's germline CDR1 is SGHRS and CDR2 YFSETQ. This CDR3 is 13 amino acids long. CDR3 DNA: TGCGCCAGCAGCTTGGTAGATAACTATGGCTACACCTTC. This sequence encodes CASSLVDNYGYTF. Complete variable domain (other parts from reference TRBV5-1 and TRBJ1-2): KAGVTQTPRYLIKTRGQQVTLSCSPISGHRSVSWYQQTPGQGLQFLFEYFSETQRNKGNFPGRFSGRQFSNSRSEMNVSTLELGDSALYLCASSLVDNYGYTFGSGTRLTVV.

There are a few counts of this clone. This chain links TRBV5-1 with TRBJ1-4, with no clear D. This CDR3 has 14 amino acids. Germline V gene data show CDR1 as SGHRS and CDR2 as YFSETQ. V was trimmed by 4 bases and J by 6 bases, leaving 13 bases between them. CDR3: CASSPVSRDEKLFF. CDR3 nucleotides: TGCGCCAGCAGCCCGGTGTCTCGAGATGAAAAACTGTTTTTT.

The chain recombines TRBV6-1 with TRBJ1-5; 11 bases are a match to TRBD1. V shed 4 bases and J 7 bases; nucleotides not matched to a gene: 6. The CDR3 consists of 15 residues. The V gene's germline CDR1 is MNHNS and CDR2 SASEGT. This CDR3 reads CASSGRTGGMQPQHF. CDR3 coding DNA: TGTGCCAGCAGTGGTAGGACAGGGGGCATGCAGCCCCAGCATTTT.

This chain joins TRBV2 and TRBJ1-3; D uncertain. With 7 bases removed from V and 0 bases from J, the gap between germline ends came to 10 bases. CDR1 is SNHLY and CDR2 is FYNNEI in the germline V gene. The CDR3 extends over 14 amino acids. The DNA of the CDR3 is TGTGCCAGCATAAAGGACGTCTCTGGAAACACCATATATTTT. It encodes CASIKDVSGNTIYF.

V is TRBV7-9 and J is TRBJ2-7; a weak D match, TRBD2 (6 bases). Germline lookup yields CDR1 SEHNR and CDR2 FQNEAQ (reference sequence). Trimming removed 8 bases at V and 3 bases at J, with 20 bases between. The CDR3 runs to 15 residues. The CDR3 nucleotides are TGTGCCAGCGAAGTAGGGCGGGGCCGGTTCTACGAGCAGTACTTC. The encoded protein is CASEVGRGRFYEQYF.

This chain joins TRBV30 and TRBJ2-5; perhaps TRBD1 as D (6 bases). The CDR3 is made up of 15 amino acids. V was trimmed by 2 bases and J by 7 bases, leaving 20 bases between them. Germline V gene data show CDR1 as GTSNPN and CDR2 as SVGIG (reference sequence). CDR3 sequence: CAWSNRQVRVGTQYF. CDR3 sequence (DNA): TGTGCCTGGAGTAACCGACAGGTCAGGGTGGGGACCCAGTACTTC.

For this clone: Additional DNA sequences in this sample encode the identical CDR3. This chain uses TRBV6-1 with TRBJ2-5; 8 positions match TRBD2. J lost 4 bases, V lost 9 bases, and 4 bases had no gene match. The CDR3 consists of 12 residues. CDR1 MNHNS and CDR2 SASEGT come from the germline V gene. This CDR3 reads CASSGVGETQYF. DNA of the CDR3: TGTGCCAGTAGCGGGGTGGGAGAGACCCAGTACTTC.

The J gene is TRBJ2-3, the V gene TRBV19; D remains ambiguous. The ends were cut back, 0 bases at V and 1 base at J, with 8 bases in the middle. Germline assignment: CDR1 LNHDA and CDR2 SQIVND (reference sequence). This CDR3 region has 15 residues. CDR3 nucleotide sequence: TGTGCCAGTAGTATAGATAGGTTGGGCACAGATACGCAGTATTTT. Amino acid sequence: CASSIDRLGTDTQYF.

This rearrangement joins TRBV18 to TRBJ1-2, with 8 bases matching TRBD1. Losses at the gene ends were 1 base for V and 4 bases for J; bases not matched to a gene: 8. Germline V CDR1 and CDR2: KGHSH, LQKENI. This CDR3 has 16 amino acids. CDR3 nucleotides: TGTGCCAGCTCACCACAATTGAAAGACAGGGGCTATGGCTACACCTTC. Translating gives CASSPQLKDRGYGYTF.

This clone was observed a single time. V usage is TRBV7-9 and J usage is TRBJ1-1; D not certain. This CDR3 has 15 amino acids. Germline V gene data show CDR1 as SEHNR and CDR2 as FQNEAQ (reference sequence). Trimming left V 3 bases short and J 4 bases short, with 15 bases between. The CDR3 DNA follows: TGTGCCAGCAGCTTGACCCCCGTGGTAGGCACTGAAGCTTTCTTT. It is translated as CASSLTPVVGTEAFF.

This sequence joins TRBV4-3 and TRBJ2-5, with 7 bases fitting TRBD2. The J call may be faulty, since TRBJ2-7 better matches the DNA end. There are 16 residues in the CDR3. CDR1 and CDR2 (germline): LGHNA, YSLEER. The CDR3 is CASSQRDEASGYEQYF. The CDR3 DNA reads TGCGCCAGCAGCCAAAGGGATGAGGCTAGCGGATACGAGCAGTACTTC.

V usage is TRBV9 and J usage is TRBJ2-2, with D tentatively TRBD1 or TRBD2 (6 bases each). Germline V gene lookup returns CDR1 SGDLS and CDR2 YYNGEE. Trimming shortened V by 5 bases and J by 3 bases, and 11 bases separated the two germline ends. This CDR3 is built from 14 residues. The CDR3 here is CASRGGLYTGELFF. CDR3 bases: TGTGCCAGCAGAGGGGGGCTATACACCGGGGAGCTGTTTTTT.

The chain is built from TRBV5-5 and TRBJ2-3; a weak D match, TRBD2 (5 bases). The germline V gene has CDR1 SGHKS and CDR2 YYEKEE (reference sequence). Trimming left V 0 bases short and J 1 base short, with 9 bases between. The CDR3 length is 15 residues. CDR3 in DNA: TGTGCCAGCAGCTTGGCCGGACTCGGCACAGATACGCAGTATTTT. This translates into CASSLAGLGTDTQYF.

J is TRBJ2-1 and V is TRBV5-1, with D unresolved. Trimming took 4 bases from V and 8 from J, leaving 16 bases between them. Germline V gene lookup returns CDR1 SGHRS and CDR2 YFSETQ. This CDR3 region has 14 residues. This chain's CDR3 is CASSHTRSIDEQFF. For the CDR3, the DNA is TGCGCCAGCAGCCATACCCGATCAATAGATGAGCAGTTCTTC.

This chain links TRBV7-9 with TRBJ1-5; tentative D call: TRBD1 (5 bases). The CDR3 has 14 amino acids. In germline, CDR1 is SEHNR, CDR2 FQNEAQ (reference sequence). V shed 0 bases and J shed 2 bases, with 5 bases lying between them. In DNA, the CDR3 is TGTGCCAGCAGCTTAGCAGGGGGCAATCAGCCCCAGCATTTT. Protein: CASSLAGGNQPQHF.

The rearrangement uses TRBV10-3 and TRBJ2-3, with 10 bases aligning to TRBD2. V lost 4 bases, J lost 2 bases, and 3 bases stayed unmatched. Germline CDR1 is ENHRY and CDR2 is SYGVKD. The CDR3 runs to 15 residues. CDR3 DNA sequence: TGTGCCATCAGTGGGACTAGCGGTCCCACAGATACGCAGTATTTT. It yields the protein CAISGTSGPTDTQYF.

This clone was recorded a few times. The CDR3 sequence is CASGTSGLTQYF. The CDR3 DNA follows: TGTGCCAGCGGGACTAGCGGGTTGACCCAGTACTTC. This sequence joins TRBV5-5 and TRBJ2-5; TRBD2 matches at 12 bases. The CDR3 loop spans 12 amino acids. The V gene end was trimmed by 7 bases and the J gene end by 7 bases; junction bases not matched to a gene: 2. Germline V gene data show CDR1 as SGHKS and CDR2 as YYEKEE (reference sequence).

The rearrangement joins TRBV11-2 to TRBJ1-5; weak D call: TRBD1 (5 bases). Trimming removed 5 bases at V and 2 bases at J, with 7 bases between. Germline CDR1 SGHAT, CDR2 FQNNGV. CDR3 length: 13 residues. Here the CDR3 reads CASSEGGNQPQHF. CDR3 nucleotide sequence: TGTGCCAGCAGCGAAGGGGGCAATCAGCCCCAGCATTTT.